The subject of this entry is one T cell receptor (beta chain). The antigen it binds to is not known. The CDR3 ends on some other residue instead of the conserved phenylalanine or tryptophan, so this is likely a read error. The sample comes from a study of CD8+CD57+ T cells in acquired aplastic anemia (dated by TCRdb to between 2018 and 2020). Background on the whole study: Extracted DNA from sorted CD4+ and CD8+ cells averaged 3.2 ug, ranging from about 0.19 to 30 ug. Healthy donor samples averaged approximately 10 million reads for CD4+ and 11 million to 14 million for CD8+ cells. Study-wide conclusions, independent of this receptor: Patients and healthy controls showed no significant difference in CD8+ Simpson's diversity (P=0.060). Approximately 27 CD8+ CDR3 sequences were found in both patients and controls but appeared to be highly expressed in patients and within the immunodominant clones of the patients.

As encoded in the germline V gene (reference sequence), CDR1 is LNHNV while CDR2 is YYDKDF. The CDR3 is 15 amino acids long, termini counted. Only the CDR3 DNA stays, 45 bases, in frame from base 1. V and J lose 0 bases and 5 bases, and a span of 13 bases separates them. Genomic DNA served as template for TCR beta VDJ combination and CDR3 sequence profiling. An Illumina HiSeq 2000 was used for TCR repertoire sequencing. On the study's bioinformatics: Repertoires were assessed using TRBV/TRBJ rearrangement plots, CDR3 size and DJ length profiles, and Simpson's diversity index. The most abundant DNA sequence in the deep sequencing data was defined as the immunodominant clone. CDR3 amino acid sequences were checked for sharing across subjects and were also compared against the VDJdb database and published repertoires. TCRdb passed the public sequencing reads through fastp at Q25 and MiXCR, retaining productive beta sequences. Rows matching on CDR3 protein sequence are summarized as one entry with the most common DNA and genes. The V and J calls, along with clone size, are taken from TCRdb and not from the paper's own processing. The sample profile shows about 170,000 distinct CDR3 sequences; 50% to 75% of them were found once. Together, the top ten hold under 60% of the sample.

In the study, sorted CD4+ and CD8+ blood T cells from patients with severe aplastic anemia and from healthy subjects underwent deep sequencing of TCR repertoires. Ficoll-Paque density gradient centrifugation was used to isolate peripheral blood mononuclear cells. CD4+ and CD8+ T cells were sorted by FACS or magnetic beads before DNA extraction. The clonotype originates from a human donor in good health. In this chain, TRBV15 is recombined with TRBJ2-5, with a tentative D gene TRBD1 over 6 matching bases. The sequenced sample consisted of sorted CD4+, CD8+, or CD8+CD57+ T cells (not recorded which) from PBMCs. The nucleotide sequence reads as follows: TGTGCCACCAGCAGAGACTCAGGGGCGGACGAGACCCAGTACTCC. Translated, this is CATSRDSGADETQYS.